Detailed here is one T cell receptor beta chain. Its specificity is not known. This CDR3 is built from 15 residues. The germline CDR1 and CDR2 sequences are SEHNR and FQNEAQ (reference sequence). V was pared by 2 bases and J by 3 bases, with 13 bases between. Methods described previously were used for bulk TCR libraries, and listed TCR primers were applied. TCRdb analysed the PCR reads with MiXCR anew, one entry per CDR3 protein. The repertoire consists of about 640,000 distinct CDR3 sequences, with around 20% occurring once and the leading ten covering roughly 0.83%. These data come from a study of molecular identifiers for immune sequencing clone quantification. Study-level results: Clonotypes surpassing 20 RNA copies contained over 98% of effector molecules, versus under 1% in naive cells.

This chain uses TRBV7-9 with TRBJ1-1; tentative D call: TRBD1 (5 bases). The sequenced material came from naive CD8+ T cells from blood, with Jurkat cell RNA spiked in. Subset of the sample: FACS-sorted CD8+CD4-CCR7+CD45RA+ naive T cells. This receptor was taken from a human donor in good health. Some libraries in this study had Jurkat cell RNA spiked in. CDR3 amino acids: CASSLQIGGDTEAFF. CDR3 DNA: TGTGCCAGCAGCTTACAAATCGGAGGGGACACTGAAGCTTTCTTT.